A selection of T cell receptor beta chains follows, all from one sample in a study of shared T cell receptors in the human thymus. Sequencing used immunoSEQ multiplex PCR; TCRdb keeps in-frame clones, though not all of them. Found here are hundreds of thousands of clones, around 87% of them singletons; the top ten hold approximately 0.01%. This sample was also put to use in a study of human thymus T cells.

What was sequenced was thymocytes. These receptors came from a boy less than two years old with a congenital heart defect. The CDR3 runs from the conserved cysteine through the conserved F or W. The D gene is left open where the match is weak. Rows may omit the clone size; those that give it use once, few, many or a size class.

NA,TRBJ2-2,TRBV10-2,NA,CATRITWSGEPAGELFF,TGCGCCACCAGGATCACGTGGTCGGGGGAGCCGGCCGGGGAGCTGTTTTTT
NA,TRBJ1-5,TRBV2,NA,CAIAEGEQSQPQHF,TGTGCCATAGCAGAGGGGGAACAGAGCCAGCCCCAGCATTTT
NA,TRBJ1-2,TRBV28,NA,CASSRRDNTYGYTF,TGTGCCAGCAGTCGCCGGGACAACACCTATGGCTACACCTTC
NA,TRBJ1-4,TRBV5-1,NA,CASSLTGASNEKLFF,TGCGCCAGCAGCTTAACAGGAGCCTCTAATGAAAAACTGTTTTTT
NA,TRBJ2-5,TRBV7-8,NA,CASTPYRVNRETQYF,TGTGCCAGCACCCCGTACAGGGTAAATCGAGAGACCCAGTACTTC
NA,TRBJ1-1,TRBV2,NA,CASSVVREVNTEAFF,TGTGCCAGCAGTGTTGTCCGGGAGGTTAACACTGAAGCTTTCTTT
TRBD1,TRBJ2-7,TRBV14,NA,CASSQDRGPTYEQYF,TGTGCCAGCAGCCAAGACAGGGGGCCGACCTACGAGCAGTACTTC
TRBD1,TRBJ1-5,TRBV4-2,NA,CASSHADRGLLSNQPQHF,TGTGCCAGCAGCCACGCGGACAGGGGGCTTCTGAGCAATCAGCCCCAGCATTTT
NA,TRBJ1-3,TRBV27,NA,CASSLGGAGNTIYF,TGTGCCAGCAGTTTGGGAGGGGCTGGAAACACCATATATTTT
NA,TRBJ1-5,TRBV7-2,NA,CASSPSNQPQHF,TGTGCCAGCAGCCCGAGCAATCAGCCCCAGCATTTT
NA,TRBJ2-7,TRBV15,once,CATSRGKGGRAYEQYF,TGTGCCACCAGCAGAGGGAAGGGGGGGAGGGCCTACGAGCAGTACTTC
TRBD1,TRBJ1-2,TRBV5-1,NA,CASSGQGSGNYGYTF,TGCGCCAGCAGCGGACAGGGGTCTGGGAACTATGGCTACACCTTC
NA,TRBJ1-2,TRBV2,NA,CASRAGGYGYTF,TGTGCCAGCAGGGCCGGGGGATATGGCTACACCTTC
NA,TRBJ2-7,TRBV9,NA,CASSGPAGVVVYEQYF,TGTGCCAGCAGCGGACCCGCAGGGGTAGTGGTCTACGAGCAGTACTTC
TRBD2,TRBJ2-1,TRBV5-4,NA,CASSLRLAGVYEQFF,TGTGCCAGCAGCTTGCGACTAGCGGGAGTCTATGAGCAGTTCTTC
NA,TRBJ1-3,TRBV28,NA,CASSLGAQGARGNTIYF,TGTGCCAGCAGTTTAGGGGCCCAGGGTGCACGAGGAAACACCATATATTTT
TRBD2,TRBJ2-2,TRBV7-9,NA,CASSCSGRENTGELFF,TGTGCCAGCAGCTGTAGCGGGAGGGAAAACACCGGGGAGCTGTTTTTT
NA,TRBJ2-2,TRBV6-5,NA,CASTRDFLNTGELFF,TGTGCCAGCACTCGGGACTTCTTGAACACCGGGGAGCTGTTTTTT
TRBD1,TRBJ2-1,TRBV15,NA,CATSSPTGRNEQFF,TGTGCCACCAGCTCCCCGACAGGGAGAAATGAGCAGTTCTTC
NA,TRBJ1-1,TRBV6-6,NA,CASSYSSVHTEAFF,TGTGCCAGCAGTTACTCGAGCGTTCACACTGAAGCTTTCTTT
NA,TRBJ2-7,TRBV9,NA,CASSVAAGTYEQYF,TGTGCCAGCAGCGTAGCAGCAGGGACCTACGAGCAGTACTTC
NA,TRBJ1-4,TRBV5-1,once,CASSSSPHNNEKLFF,TGCGCCAGCAGCTCTTCACCCCACAATAATGAAAAACTGTTTTTT
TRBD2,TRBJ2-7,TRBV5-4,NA,CASSLVAGGPSGEQYF,TGTGCCAGCAGCTTAGTAGCGGGAGGCCCCTCCGGCGAGCAGTACTTC
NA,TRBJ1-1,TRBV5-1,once,CASSFDTGEAFF,TGCGCCAGCAGCTTCGATACTGGTGAAGCTTTCTTT
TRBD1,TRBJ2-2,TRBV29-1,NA,CSVATGGLAGELFF,TGCAGCGTTGCCACAGGGGGCCTCGCCGGGGAGCTGTTTTTT
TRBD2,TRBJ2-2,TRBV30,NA,CAWSILAGPTGELFF,TGTGCCTGGAGTATACTAGCGGGACCCACCGGGGAGCTGTTTTTT
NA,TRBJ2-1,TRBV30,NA,CAWSCPVSGLKDEQFF,TGTGCCTGGAGTTGCCCCGTCTCGGGACTCAAGGATGAGCAGTTCTTC
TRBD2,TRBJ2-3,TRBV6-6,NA,CASSYRGGEAEDTQYF,TGTGCCAGCAGTTACCGGGGGGGGGAGGCCGAAGATACGCAGTATTTT
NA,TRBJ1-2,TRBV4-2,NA,CASSQVGFYGYTF,TGTGCCAGCAGCCAAGTGGGCTTCTATGGCTACACCTTC
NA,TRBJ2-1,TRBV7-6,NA,CASSLARGGSYNEQFF,TGTGCCAGCAGCTTAGCGCGAGGGGGCTCCTACAATGAGCAGTTCTTC
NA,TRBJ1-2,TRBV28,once,CASKGGFLYGYTF,TGTGCCAGCAAGGGGGGGTTCCTCTATGGCTACACCTTC
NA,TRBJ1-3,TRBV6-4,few,CASRAQSGDGGPGNTIYF,TGTGCCAGCAGAGCCCAGTCTGGCGACGGGGGGCCTGGAAACACCATATATTTT
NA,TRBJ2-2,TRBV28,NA,CASTPRDSPNSGDTGELFF,TGTGCCAGCACCCCTAGGGACAGCCCTAATTCGGGGGACACCGGGGAGCTGTTTTTT
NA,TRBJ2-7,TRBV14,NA,CASSQEFVVGEAVSYEQYF,TGTGCCAGCAGCCAAGAATTCGTCGTAGGGGAGGCGGTCTCCTACGAGCAGTACTTC
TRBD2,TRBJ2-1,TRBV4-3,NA,CASSQEGTRPLDEQFF,TGCGCCAGCAGCCAAGAAGGGACTAGACCCCTCGATGAGCAGTTCTTC
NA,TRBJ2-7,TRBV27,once,CASSQNPSLYEQYF,TGTGCCAGCAGCCAAAACCCTAGTCTGTACGAGCAGTACTTC
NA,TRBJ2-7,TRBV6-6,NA,CASSYSIQEAYEQYF,TGTGCCAGCAGTTACTCGATCCAGGAGGCCTACGAGCAGTACTTC
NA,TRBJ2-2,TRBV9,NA,CASSVGGNTGELFF,TGTGCCAGCAGCGTAGGAGGTAACACCGGGGAGCTGTTTTTT
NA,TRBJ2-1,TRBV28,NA,CASSRQQSNNEQFF,TGTGCCAGCAGTAGACAGCAGTCAAACAATGAGCAGTTCTTC
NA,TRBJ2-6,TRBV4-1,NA,CASSQETSSAPSSGANVLTF,TGCGCCAGCAGCCAAGAAACATCTAGCGCACCGAGCTCTGGGGCCAACGTCCTGACTTTC
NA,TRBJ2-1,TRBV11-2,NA,CASSPGNEQFF,TGTGCCAGCAGCCCCGGTAATGAGCAGTTCTTC
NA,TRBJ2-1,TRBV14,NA,CASSQEGVTGVFNEQFF,TGTGCCAGCAGCCAAGAGGGTGTTACGGGAGTTTTCAATGAGCAGTTCTTC